This is a list of T cell receptor beta chains from one sample in a study of T-cell reconstitution after alpha-beta-depleted transplantation in children. One entry per CDR3 protein, called by TCRdb with MiXCR from the PCR reads. The sample lists hundreds of thousands of distinct CDR3 sequences, roughly 9% occurring once. The sample consisted of PBMCs from the stem cell graft donor, taken from the stem cell graft. The receptors were gathered from a human donor who donated a stem cell graft to a child with acute lymphoblastic leukemia. Both conserved end residues are part of each CDR3. D genes are given only for firm matches. Where a row states a size, it is once, few, many or the class of an expanded clone; other rows omit it.

V	D	size	J	DNA	CDR3
TRBV5-6	.	many	TRBJ1-6	TGTGCCAGCAGCTTGCTATTTTCACCCCTCCACTTT	CASSLLFSPLHF
TRBV29-1	.	.	TRBJ2-1	TGCAGCGTTGAAGAACTAGCGGACAGGGGTTTTCGACGGGGAACCTACAATGAGCAGTTCTTC	CSVEELADRGFRRGTYNEQFF
TRBV27	TRBD1	few	TRBJ1-1	TGTGCCAGCAGTTTAGACAGGGTTCACTTGGCCACTGAAGCTTTCTTT	CASSLDRVHLATEAFF
TRBV18	.	.	TRBJ2-5	TGTGCCAGCTCACCACTCAGACAGGGAGGAGAGACCCAGTACTTC	CASSPLRQGGETQYF
TRBV20-1	.	.	TRBJ1-5	TGCAGTGCGCTACCGGGACAATATAGCAATCAGCCCCAGCATTTT	CSALPGQYSNQPQHF
TRBV9	TRBD2	few	TRBJ2-2	TGTGCCAGCAGCCCCCACTGGACTAGCGCGAACACCGGGGAGCTGTTTTTT	CASSPHWTSANTGELFF
TRBV19	.	.	TRBJ2-1	TGTGCCAGTAGTATAGGGGGGTCGGAGCAGTTCTTC	CASSIGGSEQFF
TRBV12-3/TRBV12-4	.	many	TRBJ2-1	TGTGCCAGCAGTTTCCACCTTACAAGCAATGAGCAGTTCTTC	CASSFHLTSNEQFF
TRBV7-9	.	many	TRBJ2-7	TGTGCCAGCAGTTATTTGGGGGAGCAGTACTTC	CASSYLGEQYF
TRBV6-5	.	.	TRBJ2-4	TGTGCCAGCAGTTACGGCGGCTTGGTAGCCAAAAACATTCAGTACTTC	CASSYGGLVAKNIQYF
TRBV12-3/TRBV12-4	TRBD1	few	TRBJ2-3	TGTGCCAACAGTTTATTAGGGGGCGGCACAGATACGCAGTATTTT	CANSLLGGGTDTQYF
TRBV9	.	few	TRBJ2-5	TGTGCCAGCAGCGTAGGGGTCCAAGAGACCCAGTACTTC	CASSVGVQETQYF
TRBV12-3/TRBV12-4	TRBD1	few	TRBJ1-2	TGTGCCAGCAGTTTGCAGGGGGTTAACTATGGCTACACCTTC	CASSLQGVNYGYTF
TRBV19	.	few	TRBJ1-1	TGTGCCACTTTGGACCCATTAGAGAACACTGAAGCTTTCTTT	CATLDPLENTEAFF
TRBV7-9	.	many	TRBJ2-4	TGTGCCAGCAGCGCAGACCGGGGATGGGACATTCAGTACTTC	CASSADRGWDIQYF
TRBV12-3/TRBV12-4	TRBD1	once	TRBJ1-2	TGTGCCAGCAGCCCTATTGCTCTCGGGACAGCCAACGAACCGTATGGCTACACCTTC	CASSPIALGTANEPYGYTF
TRBV7-9	.	few	TRBJ2-4	TGTGCCAGCAGCTTGGGTCAGGGAGGGGGAAACATTCAGTACTTC	CASSLGQGGGNIQYF
TRBV6-1	.	many	TRBJ2-7	TGTGCCAGCACCCCCGAGGGACTCCCCTACGAGCAGTACTTC	CASTPEGLPYEQYF
TRBV6-1	TRBD1	few	TRBJ2-5	TGTGCCAGCAGCTCGGGACAGGGGAAAAAGACCCAGTACTTC	CASSSGQGKKTQYF
TRBV5-1	TRBD1	many	TRBJ1-2	TGCGCCAGCAGCGTGGGACAGGGAGGCGACTACACCTTC	CASSVGQGGDYTF
TRBV7-2	.	many	TRBJ1-5	TGTGCCAGCAGCTTACAGGCGGGGCCAGGTCAGCCCCAGCATTTT	CASSLQAGPGQPQHF
TRBV20-1	.	few	TRBJ1-5	TGCAGTGCCTCCCCTGGTCACCTAAGGGCTAGCAATCAGCCCCAGCATTTT	CSASPGHLRASNQPQHF
TRBV6-6	.	few	TRBJ2-1	TGTGCCAGCAGTTACTCGAACAGTAATGAGCAGTTCTTC	CASSYSNSNEQFF
TRBV5-1	.	many	TRBJ2-5	TGCGCCAGCAATCCCGTGGGGGGCGCCGATGGGACCCAGTACTTC	CASNPVGGADGTQYF
TRBV12-3/TRBV12-4	TRBD1	.	TRBJ1-1	TGTGCCAGCAGTTTTACAGGGGATTTTGCCACTGAAGCTTTCTTT	CASSFTGDFATEAFF
TRBV7-2	TRBD1	many	TRBJ2-5	TGTGCCAGCAGCTTAAACAGGGGTGAGACCCAGTACTTC	CASSLNRGETQYF
TRBV3-1	.	.	TRBJ1-5	TGTGCCAGCAGCCAAGCGCCCGGGAATAGCAATCAGCCCCAGCATTTT	CASSQAPGNSNQPQHF
TRBV27	.	few	TRBJ2-5	TGTGCCAGCAGACCATTCGGGGGCGGGCAGACCCAGTACTTC	CASRPFGGGQTQYF
TRBV15	.	many	TRBJ2-1	TGTGCCACCAGCAGAGTTTTTGGAGGTCGTTCCTACAATGAGCAGTTCTTC	CATSRVFGGRSYNEQFF
TRBV20-1	.	many	TRBJ2-7	TGCAGTGCTAGTCTCCAGGGGAAAAGGAGCTACGAGCAGTACTTC	CSASLQGKRSYEQYF
TRBV14	.	few	TRBJ1-2	TGTGCCAGCAGCCAAGATCTCGGGGGACGGGGCTACACCTTC	CASSQDLGGRGYTF
TRBV3-1	.	few	TRBJ1-1	TGTGCCAGCAGCCAATCGGGGCGCGGGATAGGAGAAGCTTTCTTT	CASSQSGRGIGEAFF
TRBV9	.	few	TRBJ1-3	TGTGCCAGCAGCCTTAGACGGGGGGAAGGATCGATATATTTT	CASSLRRGEGSIYF
TRBV20-1	.	.	TRBJ2-6	TGCAGTGCTAGAGGGGCGGGTCTTGGGCAGGGGGCCAACGTCCTGACTTTC	CSARGAGLGQGANVLTF
TRBV5-1	TRBD1	many	TRBJ2-7	TGCGCCAGCAGGGTAACAGGGGTCAGCTCCTACGAGCAGTACTTC	CASRVTGVSSYEQYF
TRBV10-1	.	many	TRBJ2-7	TGCGCCAGCAGTGAGTCTCACAGGGTCTACGAGCAGTACTTC	CASSESHRVYEQYF
TRBV5-8	.	many	TRBJ2-5	TGTGCCAGCAGCTTGGTCTCAGGAGGTCTCAGGAAGGGAGAGACCCAGTACTTC	CASSLVSGGLRKGETQYF
TRBV5-1	.	few	TRBJ1-4	TGCGCCAGCAGCTTCCAGGGTACAGATGAAAAACTGTTTTTT	CASSFQGTDEKLFF
TRBV27	.	few	TRBJ1-2	TGTGCCAGCAGTCCTCGGACCGTTCGTTATGGCTACACCTTC	CASSPRTVRYGYTF
TRBV7-2	.	.	TRBJ2-3	TGTGCCAGCAGCTTCCGGCGGTCGGCAGATACGCAGTATTTT	CASSFRRSADTQYF
TRBV5-1	TRBD1	many	TRBJ1-4	TGCGCCAGCAGCTTGGGAAATACAGGGGTCAATGAAAAACTGTTTTTT	CASSLGNTGVNEKLFF
TRBV18	.	few	TRBJ2-7	TGTGCCAGCTCACCACCTGACTCCTACGAGCAGTACTTC	CASSPPDSYEQYF